This is a list of T cell receptor beta chains from one sample in a study of tumor and adjacent non-tumor tissue in lung cancer. TCRdb analysed the multiplex PCR reads with MiXCR anew, one entry per CDR3 protein. The table includes some 100,000 distinct CDR3 sequences, more than 60% detected once. The source material was lung tumor tissue. All receptors derive from an older woman with non-small cell lung cancer. Both conserved end residues are part of each CDR3. D genes are given only for firm matches.

V gene: TRBV20-1; D gene: -; J gene: TRBJ2-5; CDR3 DNA: TGCAGTGCTAGAGCCGGGGATAACTCCTACGAGCAATACTTC; CDR3 protein: CSARAGDNSYEQYF
V gene: TRBV11-3; D gene: -; J gene: TRBJ1-3; CDR3 DNA: TGTTCCAGCAGGACCGGCAGGATGGCTGGAAACACCATATATTTT; CDR3 protein: CSSRTGRMAGNTIYF
V gene: TRBV12-3/TRBV12-4; D gene: -; J gene: TRBJ2-3; CDR3 DNA: TGTTCCAGCAGCTCCGTTTGGACAGCAAGCACAGATACGCATTATTTT; CDR3 protein: CSSSSVWTASTDTHYF
V gene: TRBV11-2; D gene: -; J gene: TRBJ2-3; CDR3 DNA: TGTGCCAGCAGCTTAGACTTCACGAGAACAGATACGCAGTATTTT; CDR3 protein: CASSLDFTRTDTQYF
V gene: TRBV20-1; D gene: -; J gene: TRBJ1-1; CDR3 DNA: TGCAGTGCTTACAGCGACAGGAAATTAGGAGCTTTATTT; CDR3 protein: CSAYSDRKLGALF
V gene: TRBV4-1; D gene: -; J gene: TRBJ1-5; CDR3 DNA: TGCGCCAGCAGCCAAGAAGCGAGTGGGTTTACGAGTCAGCTCCAGCATTTT; CDR3 protein: CASSQEASGFTSQLQHF
V gene: TRBV11-2; D gene: -; J gene: TRBJ2-7; CDR3 DNA: TGTGCCAGCAGCTTTGAGAAGAGCCAATCCTACGAGCAGTACTTC; CDR3 protein: CASSFEKSQSYEQYF
V gene: TRBV29-1; D gene: -; J gene: TRBJ2-1; CDR3 DNA: TGCAGCGTTGGAGGGTTGATGGGAGTTTATGAGCAGTTCTTC; CDR3 protein: CSVGGLMGVYEQFF
V gene: TRBV11-2; D gene: -; J gene: TRBJ2-3; CDR3 DNA: TGTGATAGCAGCTCCACCGGGACGGCCACAGATACGCAGTTTTTT; CDR3 protein: CDSSSTGTATDTQFF
V gene: TRBV5-6; D gene: TRBD2; J gene: TRBJ2-1; CDR3 DNA: TGTACCAGCAGCTTGTCATCCAGCGGGGGGGTGTGGAATGAGCAGTTCTTC; CDR3 protein: CTSSLSSSGGVWNEQFF
V gene: TRBV20-1; D gene: -; J gene: TRBJ1-2; CDR3 DNA: TGCAGTGCTTTACCTATCCGGGACACCCAAAGAGTTTACTATGGCTACATCTTC; CDR3 protein: CSALPIRDTQRVYYGYIF
V gene: TRBV4-3; D gene: TRBD1; J gene: TRBJ1-1; CDR3 DNA: TGCACCAGCAGCCTACGAAGGACAGGGTATGGCATTGAAGCTTTCTTT; CDR3 protein: CTSSLRRTGYGIEAFF
V gene: TRBV28; D gene: -; J gene: TRBJ1-5; CDR3 DNA: TGTGCCAGCAGTTTAACACGGTCGGGGACCCAGCCCCAGCATTTT; CDR3 protein: CASSLTRSGTQPQHF
V gene: TRBV20-1; D gene: TRBD1; J gene: TRBJ1-2; CDR3 DNA: TGCATCGCTAAGGGACAGTTAGAAGACTATGGCTACACCTTC; CDR3 protein: CIAKGQLEDYGYTF
V gene: TRBV11-3; D gene: -; J gene: TRBJ1-6; CDR3 DNA: TGTGCCACGAGCTTAGAGGACAGATATAATTCACCCCTCCACTTC; CDR3 protein: CATSLEDRYNSPLHF